This is a list of T cell receptor beta chains from one sample in a study of blood T cell repertoires in COVID-19. Sequencing used immunoSEQ multiplex PCR; TCRdb keeps in-frame clones, though not all of them. This table has about 220,000 clones, 82% appearing once. Source material: peripheral blood. These TCRs come from a woman older than 75 with COVID-19, enrolled during active disease. The CDR3 runs from the conserved cysteine through the conserved F or W. D genes are given only for firm matches. Expanded clones get a size class; other rows say once, few or many, or leave the size out.

clone_size d_call j_call v_call cdr3_aa cdr3_nt
NA NA TRBJ1-1 TRBV11-2 CASSLKKGDGPNTEAFF TGTGCCAGCAGCTTAAAAAAGGGGGACGGACCGAACACTGAAGCTTTCTTT
NA TRBD1 TRBJ1-6 TRBV25-1 CASSTAGTANSPLHF TGTGCCAGCAGTACCGCCGGGACAGCAAATTCACCCCTCCACTTT
NA NA TRBJ2-1 TRBV30 CAWSKSGNYNEQFF TGTGCCTGGAGCAAGTCGGGAAACTACAATGAGCAGTTCTTC
NA TRBD1 TRBJ1-2 TRBV7-6 CASSLGTYPGQGETGYGYTF TGTGCCAGCAGCTTAGGAACTTACCCGGGACAGGGGGAGACAGGCTATGGCTACACCTTC
NA TRBD1 TRBJ1-2 TRBV9 CASSPGTDYGYTF TGTGCCAGCAGCCCAGGGACAGACTATGGCTACACCTTC
NA NA TRBJ1-1 TRBV3-1/TRBV3-2 CASSQGGPRTAFF TGTGCCAGCAGCCAAGGGGGCCCGAGGACGGCTTTCTTT
NA TRBD1 TRBJ1-2 TRBV5-4 CASSPGQGYGYTF TGTGCCAGCAGCCCCGGACAGGGCTATGGCTACACCTTC
NA NA TRBJ1-3 TRBV7-3 CASSPGFASGNTIYF TGTGCCAGCAGCCCCGGGTTTGCCTCTGGAAACACCATATATTTT
NA NA TRBJ2-2 TRBV18 CASSPIQGTYTGELFF TGTGCCAGCTCACCGATACAGGGTACCTACACCGGGGAGCTGTTTTTT
NA NA TRBJ1-2 TRBV5-6 CASSSDSNYGYTF TGTGCCAGCAGCTCGGACAGTAACTATGGCTACACCTTC
NA TRBD1 TRBJ1-2 TRBV18 CASSLFTGGAYEGYTF TGTGCCAGCTCACTTTTTACAGGGGGCGCGTATGAGGGCTACACCTTC
NA TRBD1 TRBJ1-6 TRBV5-8 CASSFLGGSSYNSPLHF TGTGCCAGCAGCTTTTTAGGGGGCAGCTCCTATAATTCACCCCTCCACTTT
NA TRBD1 TRBJ2-1 TRBV9 CASSVGGQSVRSYNEQFF TGTGCCAGCAGCGTAGGGGGACAGAGCGTCCGCTCCTACAATGAGCAGTTCTTC
NA TRBD2 TRBJ2-5 TRBV5-8 CASSILVQRGETQYF TGTGCCAGCAGCATCCTGGTCCAGCGGGGAGAGACCCAGTACTTC
NA TRBD2 TRBJ2-1 TRBV2 CASRPGTSGRYNEQFF TGTGCCAGCAGACCAGGGACTAGCGGCCGCTACAATGAGCAGTTCTTC
few TRBD1 TRBJ1-1 TRBV5-1 CASRPFPGQGFDGTEAFF TGCGCCAGCAGACCGTTTCCGGGACAGGGGTTCGACGGCACTGAAGCTTTCTTT
NA TRBD2 TRBJ2-1 TRBV5-4 CASSLVAGGLGDEQFF TGTGCCAGCAGCTTGGTAGCGGGAGGGTTGGGCGATGAGCAGTTCTTC
few TRBD1 TRBJ2-5 TRBV14 CASSHGTGGYQETQYF TGTGCCAGCAGCCACGGGACAGGGGGCTACCAAGAGACCCAGTACTTC
NA TRBD1 TRBJ2-5 TRBV27 CASSTPDRVGETQYF TGTGCCAGCAGTACCCCCGACAGGGTGGGGGAGACCCAGTACTTC
NA NA TRBJ1-3 TRBV4-2 CASSQQISGNTIYF TGTGCCAGCAGCCAACAAATCTCTGGAAACACCATATATTTT
NA NA TRBJ2-5 TRBV19 CASSIGGETQYF TGTGCCAGTAGTATCGGAGGAGAGACCCAGTACTTC
NA TRBD1 TRBJ1-1 TRBV2 CASTRQGNTEAFF TGTGCCAGTACAAGACAGGGGAACACTGAAGCTTTCTTT
NA NA TRBJ2-1 TRBV28 CASSARVSRGDEQFF TGTGCCAGCAGCGCCAGAGTCTCCAGGGGAGATGAGCAGTTCTTC
NA NA TRBJ1-4 TRBV28 CASSLPTGPTNEKLFF TGTGCCAGCAGTTTACCCACAGGGCCGACTAATGAAAAACTGTTTTTT
NA TRBD1 TRBJ2-7 TRBV9 CASRDRRDRVSYEQYF TGTGCCAGCAGAGACCGCCGGGACAGGGTGTCCTACGAGCAGTACTTC
NA NA TRBJ1-1 TRBV5-4 CASSLDGGMNTEAFF TGTGCCAGCAGCTTGGATGGGGGGATGAACACTGAAGCTTTCTTT
NA TRBD1 TRBJ1-2 TRBV14 CASSLRTGPSPYGYTF TGTGCCAGCAGCCTGAGGACAGGTCCCTCACCCTATGGCTACACCTTC
few NA TRBJ1-1 TRBV7-3 CASSRQENTEAFF TGTGCCAGCTCCCGACAGGAGAACACTGAAGCTTTCTTT
few NA TRBJ1-6 TRBV11-2 CASSPLGGSPLHF TGTGCCAGCAGCCCATTAGGGGGTTCACCCCTCCACTTT
NA NA TRBJ1-1 TRBV18 CASSDDRNTEAFF TGTGCCAGCTCAGATGACAGGAACACTGAAGCTTTCTTT
NA NA TRBJ1-1 TRBV11-2 CASSPAWGDGTEAFF TGTGCCAGCAGCCCCGCCTGGGGGGACGGCACTGAAGCTTTCTTT
NA TRBD1 TRBJ1-4 TRBV18 CASSPQTGGSSNEKLFF TGTGCCAGCTCACCACAGACAGGGGGCTCGTCTAACGAAAAACTGTTTTTT
NA TRBD2 TRBJ2-7 TRBV7-8 CASSLGTSAHEQYF TGTGCCAGCAGCTTAGGGACTAGCGCTCACGAGCAGTACTTC
NA TRBD2 TRBJ2-1 TRBV5-8 CASSLAGLAGRNEQFF TGTGCCAGCAGCTTGGCTGGACTAGCGGGTCGTAATGAGCAGTTCTTC
NA TRBD2 TRBJ2-3 TRBV5-1 CASSLGLAGRTDTQYF TGCGCCAGCAGCTTGGGACTAGCGGGAAGGACAGATACGCAGTATTTT
NA TRBD1 TRBJ1-1 TRBV30 CASDRGDTEAFF TGTGCCTCCGACAGGGGGGACACTGAAGCTTTCTTT
NA TRBD2 TRBJ2-3 TRBV5-1 CASSQLAGNTDTQYF TGCGCCAGCAGCCAACTAGCGGGGAACACAGATACGCAGTATTTT
NA NA TRBJ1-2 TRBV5-1 CASSLQPKDYGYTF TGCGCCAGCAGCTTACAGCCTAAAGATTATGGCTACACCTTC
NA TRBD1 TRBJ2-7 TRBV5-1 CASSGGNTGGFDEQYF TGCGCCAGCAGCGGGGGCAACACAGGGGGCTTCGACGAGCAGTACTTC
NA NA TRBJ1-1 TRBV10-2 CASSDPLRRNTEAFF TGCGCCAGCAGTGACCCTCTCCGGAGGAACACTGAAGCTTTCTTT
NA TRBD2 TRBJ2-5 TRBV5-1 CASSWGTSGETQYF TGCGCCAGCAGCTGGGGGACTAGCGGGGAGACCCAGTACTTC